One and the same sample provided the 19 T cell receptor beta chains below, sequenced in a study of T cell changes during pregnancy in multiple sclerosis (dated by TCRdb to the late 2010s). Library preparation was by the immunoSEQ multiplex PCR assay. Entries here come from immuneACCESS through TCRdb and include only in-frame sequences with V and J called. Some clones fail to appear in such tables; in the studies checked, an unresolved V gene covers under half of the shortfall, and the cause of the remainder is unknown. The sample table lists 40,000 to 60,000 clones, around 90% of them with a count of one. Roughly 10% of the sample goes to the ten largest clones. Sequences were derived from CD8+ T cells from peripheral blood mononuclear cells, sampled after pregnancy. The origin of the receptors is a female donor with multiple sclerosis, enrolled in a pregnancy study.

Concerning this clone: An end of the junction does not agree with germline; a read error may underlie this. V usage is TRBV7-7 and J usage is TRBJ2-5; 8 bases map to TRBD2. The CDR3 is 15 amino acids. Germline loops: CDR1 SSHAT, CDR2 FNYEAQ (reference sequence). CDR3 in DNA: TGTGCTAGCAGCTTAGGGCGGGGGGCGGCGGAGACCCAGTACTTC. Translating gives CASSLGRGAAETQYF.

The chain links TRBV5-6 to TRBJ1-2; 10 bases align to TRBD1. The CDR3 has 15 residues. Germline trimming cut 2 bases from V and 3 bases from J; bases unmatched to any gene: 4. The germline V gene encodes CDR1 SGHDT and CDR2 YYEEEE. For the CDR3, the DNA is TGTGCCAGCAGCTTTGGACAGGGGGACGACTATGGCTACACCTTC. Translation: CASSFGQGDDYGYTF.

The J gene is TRBJ1-5, the V gene TRBV27; D gene uncertain. Trimming took off 5 bases at V and 7 bases at J, with 12 bases between the two ends. Germline V gives CDR1 MNHEY, CDR2 SMNVEV (reference sequence). The CDR3 totals 13 residues. This CDR3 is CASSASNIQPQHF. The CDR3 coding sequence is TGTGCCAGCAGTGCCTCTAATATCCAGCCCCAGCATTTT.

The chain couples TRBV5-6 to TRBJ2-1; perhaps TRBD1 as D (6 bases). The CDR3 has 16 amino acids. The ends were cut back, 6 bases at V and 0 bases at J, with 16 bases in the middle. CDR1 SGHDT and CDR2 YYEEEE come from the germline V gene. The chain's CDR3 is CASTMMTGNSYNEQFF. The CDR3 DNA reads as TGTGCCAGCACAATGATGACAGGCAACTCCTACAATGAGCAGTTCTTC. Based on the CDR3 plus reference TRBV5-6 and TRBJ2-1, the full variable domain is DAGVTQSPTHLIKTRGQQVTLRCSPKSGHDTVSWYQQALGQGPQFIFQYYEEEERQRGNFPDRFSGHQFPNYSSELNVNALLLGDSALYLCASTMMTGNSYNEQFFGPGTRLTVL.

This clone appeared a single time. This CDR3 reads CASSLKVKGQSYEQYF. CDR3 bases: TGTGCCAGCAGCTTAAAGGTTAAGGGACAGTCCTACGAGCAGTACTTC. The chain uses TRBV7-2 and TRBJ2-7; 7 nucleotides match TRBD1. The CDR3 has 16 residues. With 2 bases clipped from V and 1 base from J, the junction kept 8 bases outside the gene matches. Germline-derived CDR1 and CDR2 are SGHTA and FQGNSA. Together with reference TRBV7-2 and TRBJ2-7, the CDR3 gives the full variable domain: GAGVSQSPSNKVTEKGKDVELRCDPISGHTALYWYRQSLGQGLEFLIYFQGNSAPDKSGLPSDRFSAERTGGSVSTLTIQRTQQEDSAVYLCASSLKVKGQSYEQYFGPGTRLTVT.

This clone has a handful of counts. This chain connects TRBV6-5 to TRBJ1-2; 7 bases are a match to TRBD1. Trimming removed 5 bases from V and 8 bases from J; junction bases left unmatched: 5. From germline, CDR1 is MNHEY and CDR2 SVGAGI. This CDR3 region has 12 residues. CDR3 nucleotides: TGTGCCAGCAGTCAGGGGGTCCGGGGCTACACCTTC. Residues: CASSQGVRGYTF.

CDR3 in DNA: TGTGCCAGCAGCTTAGTCGGAGGTGGACGGACGCGAAACACCATATATTTT. It specifies CASSLVGGGRTRNTIYF. V gene TRBV7-9 combines with J gene TRBJ1-3; D unclear. V lost 1 base, J lost 5 bases, and 18 bases lay in between. The CDR3 length is 17 residues. Germline CDR1 SEHNR, CDR2 FQNEAQ (reference sequence).

V usage is TRBV30 and J usage is TRBJ2-3; 10 bases line up with TRBD2. V dropped 1 base and J dropped 1; count of bases not matched to a gene: 8. The CDR3 is made up of 17 amino acids. Germline CDR1 GTSNPN, CDR2 SVGIG (reference sequence). Here the CDR3 reads CAWSGLAGAPGTDTQYF. The DNA of the CDR3 is TGTGCCTGGAGTGGGCTAGCGGGGGCCCCCGGCACAGATACGCAGTATTTT.

The chain links TRBV2 to TRBJ2-5; 8 positions match TRBD1. Per the germline V gene, CDR1 is SNHLY and CDR2 is FYNNEI. With 7 bases clipped from V and 4 bases from J, the junction kept 5 bases outside the gene matches. This CDR3 is built from 13 residues. Here the CDR3 DNA reads TGTGCCAGCACTTGGACAGGGACAGAGACCCAGTACTTC. Its protein is CASTWTGTETQYF.

This rearrangement joins TRBV7-8 to TRBJ2-1, with 11 bases lining up with TRBD2. The germline V gene encodes CDR1 SGHVS and CDR2 FQNEAQ. This CDR3 region has 14 residues. The V and J ends lost 10 bases and 5 bases, in that order; junction bases with no gene match: 7. CDR3 sequence (DNA): TGTGCCACTAGTCCGGGACTAGCGGACAATGAGCAGTTCTTC. Its translation: CATSPGLADNEQFF.

This chain uses TRBV27 with TRBJ1-1, with no clear D. CDR1 and CDR2 (germline): MNHEY, SMNVEV (reference sequence). This CDR3 has 14 amino acids. The V and J ends lost 8 bases and 5 bases respectively, with 18 bases between them. The CDR3 loop is CASRDGHRRTEAFF. For the CDR3, the DNA is TGTGCCAGCCGAGATGGGCACCGGAGGACTGAAGCTTTCTTT.

This clone is a singleton in its sample. This chain joins TRBV2 and TRBJ2-1, with a tentative D call TRBD1 (5 bases). The germline CDR1 and CDR2 sequences are SNHLY and FYNNEI. CDR3 length: 15 amino acids. Trimming removed 10 bases from V and 0 bases from J, with 16 bases in between. The CDR3 sequence is CANLGSGISYNEQFF. The CDR3 DNA reads TGTGCCAACCTTGGATCAGGGATCTCCTACAATGAGCAGTTCTTC.

This clone has just one count. CDR3 amino acids: CAWSSGSGELFF. CDR3 sequence (DNA): TGTGCCTGGAGTTCAGGGTCCGGGGAGCTGTTTTTT. V and J are TRBV30 and TRBJ2-2; a weak D match, TRBD1 (5 bases). CDR3 length: 12 residues. The V and J ends lost 2 bases and 6 bases respectively, with 7 bases between them. Looked up from germline, CDR1 is GTSNPN and CDR2 is SVGIG (reference sequence).

The chain is built from TRBV11-2 and TRBJ2-3, with D perhaps matching TRBD2 (7 bases). Looked up from germline, CDR1 is SGHAT and CDR2 is FQNNGV. The CDR3 consists of 16 residues. Trimming took 5 bases from V and 3 from J, leaving 18 bases between them. CDR3: CASSLARGASTDTQYF. In DNA form, the CDR3 reads TGTGCCAGCAGCCTAGCACGGGGGGCCTCGACAGATACGCAGTATTTT. Complete variable domain (other parts from reference TRBV11-2 and TRBJ2-3): EAGVAQSPRYKIIEKRQSVAFWCNPISGHATLYWYQQILGQGPKLLIQFQNNGVVDDSQLPKDRFSAERLKGVDSTLKIQPAKLEDSAVYLCASSLARGASTDTQYFGPGTRLTVL.

This chain joins TRBV4-2 and TRBJ2-3; 7 nucleotides align to TRBD2. CDR3 length: 14 residues. The germline gives CDR1 LGHNA, CDR2 YNFKEQ. J gave up 6 bases and V 1 base, and 4 bases lay outside the gene matches. CDR3 in amino acids: CASSQASSGDTQYF. DNA for the CDR3: TGTGCCAGCAGCCAAGCTAGTAGCGGGGATACGCAGTATTTT.

The V gene is TRBV2, the J gene TRBJ1-1; no definite D call. Trimming removed 3 bases from V and 3 bases from J, with 26 bases in between. The CDR3 is made up of 19 amino acids. The germline V gene encodes CDR1 SNHLY and CDR2 FYNNEI. CDR3 amino acids: CASSETALGDMELDTEAFF. In nucleotides, the CDR3 is TGTGCCAGCAGTGAGACCGCCCTCGGGGATATGGAATTAGACACTGAAGCTTTCTTT.

This clone was picked up a small number of times. The chain carries TRBV19 and TRBJ1-5; TRBD1 is a possible D gene (5 bases). The CDR3 length is 14 residues. The germline V and J ends were trimmed by 7 bases and 2 bases, with 12 bases remaining between them. Germline loops: CDR1 LNHDA, CDR2 SQIVND (reference sequence). The CDR3: CASNPRVGNQPQHF. The DNA for the CDR3 is TGTGCCAGTAACCCCAGGGTTGGCAATCAGCCCCAGCATTTT.

V and J are TRBV16 and TRBJ2-7, with unresolved D. The V and J ends lost 3 bases and 2 bases respectively, with 11 bases between them. CDR1 and CDR2 (germline): KGHSY, FQNENV. The CDR3 totals 14 residues. The CDR3 DNA reads TGTGCCAGCAGCCAGTTGGGCAGTCCCTACGAGCAGTACTTC. It is translated as CASSQLGSPYEQYF. The variable domain in full, completed from reference TRBV16 and TRBJ2-7, reads GEEVAQTPKHLVRGEGQKAKLYCAPIKGHSYVFWYQQVLKNEFKFLISFQNENVFDETGMPKERFSAKCLPNSPCSLEIQATKLEDSAVYFCASSQLGSPYEQYFGPGTRLTVT.

V and J are TRBV5-4 and TRBJ1-2, with 7 bases that match TRBD1. The V and J ends lost 7 bases and 7 bases, in that order; junction bases with no gene match: 7. This CDR3 is built from 12 residues. Germline V gene data show CDR1 as SGHNT and CDR2 as YYREEE (reference sequence). The CDR3 bases are TGTGCCAGCGGAACAGGGGAGCCTGGCTACACCTTC. Protein sequence: CASGTGEPGYTF.